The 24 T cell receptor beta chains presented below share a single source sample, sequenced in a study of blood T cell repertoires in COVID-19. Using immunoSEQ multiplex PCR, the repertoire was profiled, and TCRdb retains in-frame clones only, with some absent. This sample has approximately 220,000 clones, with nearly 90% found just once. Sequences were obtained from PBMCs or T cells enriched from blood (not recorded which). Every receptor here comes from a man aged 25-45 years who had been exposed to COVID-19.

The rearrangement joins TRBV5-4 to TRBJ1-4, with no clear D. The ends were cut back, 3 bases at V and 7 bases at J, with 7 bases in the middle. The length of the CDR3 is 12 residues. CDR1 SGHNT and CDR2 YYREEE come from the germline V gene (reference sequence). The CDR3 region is CASSSSGEKLFF. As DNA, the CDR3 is TGTGCCAGCAGCTCGAGTGGTGAAAAACTGTTTTTT.

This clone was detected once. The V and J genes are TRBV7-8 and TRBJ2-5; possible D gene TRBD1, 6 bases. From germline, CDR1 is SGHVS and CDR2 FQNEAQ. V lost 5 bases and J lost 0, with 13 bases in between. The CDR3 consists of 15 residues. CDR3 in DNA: TGTGCCAGCAGCCACTGGACAGCGTACCAAGAGACCCAGTACTTC. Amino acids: CASSHWTAYQETQYF.

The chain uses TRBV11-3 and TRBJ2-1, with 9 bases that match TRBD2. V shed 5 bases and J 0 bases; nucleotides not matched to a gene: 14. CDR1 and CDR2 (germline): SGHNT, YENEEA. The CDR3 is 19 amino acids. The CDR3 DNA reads TGTGCCAGCAGCGCCCGGGGGCGGGGGGGCCCGGGCTCCTACAATGAGCAGTTCTTC. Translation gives CASSARGRGGPGSYNEQFF.

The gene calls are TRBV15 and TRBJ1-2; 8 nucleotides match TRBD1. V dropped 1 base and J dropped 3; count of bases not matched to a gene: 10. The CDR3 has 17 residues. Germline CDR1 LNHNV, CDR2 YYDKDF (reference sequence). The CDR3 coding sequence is TGTGCCACCAGCAGAGGCGACACGGGACAGGAGTACTATGGCTACACCTTC. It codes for CATSRGDTGQEYYGYTF.

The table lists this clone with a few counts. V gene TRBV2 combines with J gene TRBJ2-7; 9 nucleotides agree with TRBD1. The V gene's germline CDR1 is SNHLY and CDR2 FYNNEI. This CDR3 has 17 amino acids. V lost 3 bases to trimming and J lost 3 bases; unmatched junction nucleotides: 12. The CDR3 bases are TGTGCCAGCAGTGAGGCTCATTGGGACAGGGCTATCTACGAGCAGTACTTC. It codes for CASSEAHWDRAIYEQYF. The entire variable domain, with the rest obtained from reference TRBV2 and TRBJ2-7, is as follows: EPEVTQTPSHQVTQMGQEVILRCVPISNHLYFYWYRQILGQKVEFLVSFYNNEISEKSEIFDDQFSVERPDGSNFTLKIRSTKLEDSAMYFCASSEAHWDRAIYEQYFGPGTRLTVT.

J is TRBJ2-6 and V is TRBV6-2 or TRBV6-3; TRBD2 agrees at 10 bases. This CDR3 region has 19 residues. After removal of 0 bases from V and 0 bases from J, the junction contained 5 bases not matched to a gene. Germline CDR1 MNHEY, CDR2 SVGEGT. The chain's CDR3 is CASSYSSSGGSSGANVLTF. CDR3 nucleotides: TGTGCCAGCAGTTACTCGAGTAGCGGGGGGTCCTCTGGGGCCAACGTCCTGACTTTC.

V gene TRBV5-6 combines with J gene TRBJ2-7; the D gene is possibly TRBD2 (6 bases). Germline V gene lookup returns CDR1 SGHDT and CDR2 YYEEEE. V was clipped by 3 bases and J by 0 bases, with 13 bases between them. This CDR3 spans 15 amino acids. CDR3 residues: CASSSRDLDSYEQYF. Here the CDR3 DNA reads TGTGCCAGCAGCTCCCGGGACTTAGACTCCTACGAGCAGTACTTC.

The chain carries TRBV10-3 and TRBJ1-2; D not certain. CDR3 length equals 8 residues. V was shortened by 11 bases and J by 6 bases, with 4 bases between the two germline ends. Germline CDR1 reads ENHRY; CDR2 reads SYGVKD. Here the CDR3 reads CALNGYTF. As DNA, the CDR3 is TGTGCCCTTAATGGCTACACCTTC.

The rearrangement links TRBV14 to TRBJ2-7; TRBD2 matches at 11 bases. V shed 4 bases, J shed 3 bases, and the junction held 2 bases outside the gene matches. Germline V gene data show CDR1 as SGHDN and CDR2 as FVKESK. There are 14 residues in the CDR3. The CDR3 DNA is TGTGCCAGCAGCCGACTAGCGGGGATCTACGAGCAGTACTTC. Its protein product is CASSRLAGIYEQYF. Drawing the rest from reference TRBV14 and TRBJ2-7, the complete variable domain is EAGVTQFPSHSVIEKGQTVTLRCDPISGHDNLYWYRRVMGKEIKFLLHFVKESKQDESGMPNNRFLAERTGGTYSTLKVQPAELEDSGVYFCASSRLAGIYEQYFGPGTRLTVT.

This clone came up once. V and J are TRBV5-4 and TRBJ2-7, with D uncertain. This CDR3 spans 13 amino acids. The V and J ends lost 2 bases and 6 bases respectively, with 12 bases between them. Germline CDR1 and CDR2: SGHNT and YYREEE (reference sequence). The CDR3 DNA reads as TGTGCCAGCAGCTTAAGTACAAATCGCGAGCAGTACTTC. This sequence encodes CASSLSTNREQYF. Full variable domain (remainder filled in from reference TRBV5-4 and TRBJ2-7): ETGVTQSPTHLIKTRGQQVTLRCSSQSGHNTVSWYQQALGQGPQFIFQYYREEENGRGNFPPRFSGLQFPNYSSELNVNALELDDSALYLCASSLSTNREQYFGPGTRLTVT.

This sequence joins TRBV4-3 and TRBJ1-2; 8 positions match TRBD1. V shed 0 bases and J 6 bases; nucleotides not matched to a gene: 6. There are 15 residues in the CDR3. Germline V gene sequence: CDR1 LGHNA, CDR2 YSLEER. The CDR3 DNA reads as TGCGCCAGCAGCCAAGAAATACAGGGGGGAGATGGCTACACCTTC. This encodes CASSQEIQGGDGYTF.

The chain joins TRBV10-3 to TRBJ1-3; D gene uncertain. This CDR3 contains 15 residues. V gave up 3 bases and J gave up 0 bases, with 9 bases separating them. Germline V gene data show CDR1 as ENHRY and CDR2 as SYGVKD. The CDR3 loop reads CAISDPGSSGNTIYF. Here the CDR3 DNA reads TGTGCCATCAGTGACCCCGGGTCCTCTGGAAACACCATATATTTT.

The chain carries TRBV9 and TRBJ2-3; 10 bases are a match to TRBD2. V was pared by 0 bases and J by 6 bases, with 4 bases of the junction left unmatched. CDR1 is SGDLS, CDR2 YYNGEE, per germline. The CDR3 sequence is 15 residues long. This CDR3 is CASSVVAGGRDTQYF. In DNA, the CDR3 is TGTGCCAGCAGCGTAGTAGCGGGAGGTCGGGATACGCAGTATTTT. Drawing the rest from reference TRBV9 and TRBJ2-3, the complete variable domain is DSGVTQTPKHLITATGQRVTLRCSPRSGDLSVYWYQQSLDQGLQFLIQYYNGEERAKGNILERFSAQQFPDLHSELNLSSLELGDSALYFCASSVVAGGRDTQYFGPGTRLTVL.

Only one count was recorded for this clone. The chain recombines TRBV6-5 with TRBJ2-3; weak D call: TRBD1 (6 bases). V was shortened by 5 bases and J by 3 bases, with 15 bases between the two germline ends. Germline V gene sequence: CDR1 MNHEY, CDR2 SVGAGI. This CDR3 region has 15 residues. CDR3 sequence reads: CASSPRQASTDTQYF. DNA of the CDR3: TGTGCCAGCAGTCCACGACAGGCGAGTACAGATACGCAGTATTTT.

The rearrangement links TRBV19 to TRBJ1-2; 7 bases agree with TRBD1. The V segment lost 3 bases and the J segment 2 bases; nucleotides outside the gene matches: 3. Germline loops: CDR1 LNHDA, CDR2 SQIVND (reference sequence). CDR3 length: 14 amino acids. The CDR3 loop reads CASSIRQGNYGYTF. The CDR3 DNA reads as TGTGCCAGTAGTATTCGACAGGGAAACTATGGCTACACCTTC.

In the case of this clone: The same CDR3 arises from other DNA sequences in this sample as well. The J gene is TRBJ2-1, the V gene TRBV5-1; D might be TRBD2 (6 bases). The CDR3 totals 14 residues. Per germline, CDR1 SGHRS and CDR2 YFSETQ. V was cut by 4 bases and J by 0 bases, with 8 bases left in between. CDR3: CASSLGSSYNEQFF. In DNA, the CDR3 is TGCGCCAGCAGCCTCGGGAGCTCCTACAATGAGCAGTTCTTC.

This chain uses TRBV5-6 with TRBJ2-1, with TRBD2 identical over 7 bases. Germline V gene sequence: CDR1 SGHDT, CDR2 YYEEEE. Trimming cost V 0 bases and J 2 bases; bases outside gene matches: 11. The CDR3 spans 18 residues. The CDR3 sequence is CASSLGIRASGAYNEQFF. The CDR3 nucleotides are TGTGCCAGCAGCTTGGGTATTAGGGCTAGCGGTGCCTACAATGAGCAGTTCTTC.

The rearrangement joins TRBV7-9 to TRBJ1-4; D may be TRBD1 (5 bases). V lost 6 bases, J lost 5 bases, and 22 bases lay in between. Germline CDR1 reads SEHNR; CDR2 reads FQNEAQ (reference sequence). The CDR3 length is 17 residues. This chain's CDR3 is CASRPSPGGQKNEKLFF. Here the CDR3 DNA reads TGTGCCAGCAGACCCTCTCCGGGCGGACAAAAAAATGAAAAACTGTTTTTT.

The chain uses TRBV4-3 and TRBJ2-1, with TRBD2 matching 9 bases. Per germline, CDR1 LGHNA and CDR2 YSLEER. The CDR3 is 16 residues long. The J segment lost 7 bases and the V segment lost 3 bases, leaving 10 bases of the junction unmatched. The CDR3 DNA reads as TGCGCCAGCAGCCAGGGAAGAGCGGGGGGTGGGAATGAGCAGTTCTTC. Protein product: CASSQGRAGGGNEQFF.

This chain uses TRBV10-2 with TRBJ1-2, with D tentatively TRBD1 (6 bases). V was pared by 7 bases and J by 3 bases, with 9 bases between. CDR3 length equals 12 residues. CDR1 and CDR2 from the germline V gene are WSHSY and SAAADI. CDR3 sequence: CASTDRHYGYTF. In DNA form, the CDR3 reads TGCGCCAGCACCGACAGGCACTATGGCTACACCTTC.

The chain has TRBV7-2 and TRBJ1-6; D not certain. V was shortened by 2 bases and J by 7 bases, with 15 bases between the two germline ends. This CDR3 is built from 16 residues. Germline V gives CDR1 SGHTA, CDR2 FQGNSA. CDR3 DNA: TGTGCCAGCAGCTTATTGGGTGTGGGAGTCAATTCACCCCTCCACTTT. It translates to CASSLLGVGVNSPLHF.

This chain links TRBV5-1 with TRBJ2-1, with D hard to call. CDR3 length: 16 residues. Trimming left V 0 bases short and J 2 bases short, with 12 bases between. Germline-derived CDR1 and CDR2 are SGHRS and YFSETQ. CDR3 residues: CASSLGQTTTYNEQFF. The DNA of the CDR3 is TGCGCCAGCAGCTTGGGGCAGACGACAACCTACAATGAGCAGTTCTTC.

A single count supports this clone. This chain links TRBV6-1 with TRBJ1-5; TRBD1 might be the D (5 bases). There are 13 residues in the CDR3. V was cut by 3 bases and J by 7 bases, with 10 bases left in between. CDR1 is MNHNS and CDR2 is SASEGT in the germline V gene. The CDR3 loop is CASSDPGVQPQHF. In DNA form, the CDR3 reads TGTGCCAGCAGTGATCCGGGGGTCCAGCCCCAGCATTTT.

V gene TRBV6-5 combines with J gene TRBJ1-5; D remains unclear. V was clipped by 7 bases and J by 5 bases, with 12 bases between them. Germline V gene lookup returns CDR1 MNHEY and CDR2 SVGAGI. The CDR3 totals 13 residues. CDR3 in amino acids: CASTEQIDQPQHF. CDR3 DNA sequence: TGTGCCAGCACGGAACAGATCGATCAGCCCCAGCATTTT.